A single sample is the source of the 25 T cell receptor beta chains below, sequenced in a study of OX40 agonist ivuxolimab in advanced cancers. The library was built by means of the immunoSEQ multiplex PCR assay. TCRdb holds this immuneACCESS table with in-frame rearrangements only. Some clones are missing; in checked studies, unresolved V genes explain under half, and the rest has no known cause. Here the sample has 16,000 or so clones; about 88% occur a single time. The ten largest clonotypes hold 3% to 4.5% of the sample. The specimen was CD4+ or CD8+ T cells sorted from blood, collected in a trial of the OX40 agonist ivuxolimab. The receptors were sampled from an adult with an advanced solid tumor such as melanoma, head and neck, liver or kidney cancer.

The gene calls are TRBV6-6 and TRBJ1-5, with D unresolved. Trimming removed 4 bases at V and 5 bases at J, with 9 bases between. Germline loops: CDR1 MNHNY, CDR2 SVGAGI (reference sequence). This CDR3 region has 13 residues. CDR3 coding DNA: TGTGCCAGCAGTTTTGGACGGGATCAGCCCCAGCATTTT. This translates into CASSFGRDQPQHF.

The chain combines TRBV18 with TRBJ2-7; 11 positions match TRBD2. Germline lookup yields CDR1 KGHSH and CDR2 LQKENI. V trimming: 3 bases; J trimming: 0 bases; junction bases outside the gene matches: 4. The CDR3 is made up of 16 amino acids. CDR3 DNA: TGTGCCAGCTCACCTGGGACTAGCGGAAACTCCTACGAGCAGTACTTC. It codes for CASSPGTSGNSYEQYF.

The V gene is TRBV7-8, the J gene TRBJ2-4; TRBD2 aligns across 7 bases. Germline CDR1 is SGHVS and CDR2 is FQNEAQ. V lost 4 bases, J lost 2 bases, and 2 bases stayed unmatched. This CDR3 is 14 amino acids long. The CDR3 loop reads CASSSGTTKNIQYF. CDR3 DNA: TGTGCCAGCAGCTCCGGGACTACCAAAAACATTCAGTACTTC.

This chain links TRBV6-1 with TRBJ1-5; D is possibly TRBD1 (6 bases). This CDR3 contains 15 residues. V lost 8 bases, J lost 0 bases, and 14 bases lay in between. CDR1 MNHNS and CDR2 SASEGT come from the germline V gene. CDR3 sequence: CASLPGQYSNQPQHF. Written as DNA, the CDR3 is TGTGCCAGCTTACCTGGACAGTATAGCAATCAGCCCCAGCATTTT.

The chain has TRBV6-5 and TRBJ2-2; 8 bases line up with TRBD1. J was trimmed by 7 bases and V by 5 bases; bases with no gene match: 6. This CDR3 spans 14 amino acids. Germline assignment: CDR1 MNHEY and CDR2 SVGAGI. CDR3 in DNA: TGTGCCAGCAGTAGGACAGGGCGTCACGGGGAGCTGTTTTTT. This sequence encodes CASSRTGRHGELFF.

The chain is built from TRBV6-5 and TRBJ1-1, with D possibly TRBD1 on 6 matching bases. V was pared by 6 bases and J by 3 bases, with 11 bases between. The CDR3 length is 13 residues. Germline loops: CDR1 MNHEY, CDR2 SVGAGI. CDR3 residues: CASRLNRDTEAFF. Written as DNA, the CDR3 is TGTGCCAGCAGATTGAACAGGGACACTGAAGCTTTCTTT.

This sequence joins TRBV30 and TRBJ2-5; D gene ambiguous. The germline CDR1 and CDR2 sequences are GTSNPN and SVGIG (reference sequence). The CDR3 totals 15 residues. With 0 bases removed from V and 2 bases from J, the gap between germline ends came to 13 bases. The CDR3 DNA reads TGTGCCTGGAGTGTACCTCTAGGTGGGCAAGAGACCCAGTACTTC. Its protein is CAWSVPLGGQETQYF. Drawing the rest from reference TRBV30 and TRBJ2-5, the complete variable domain is SQTIHQWPATLVQPVGSPLSLECTVEGTSNPNLYWYRQAAGRGLQLLFYSVGIGQISSEVPQNLSASRPQDRQFILSSKKLLLSDSGFYLCAWSVPLGGQETQYFGPGTRLLVL.

V is TRBV2 and J is TRBJ2-1; D not certain. The CDR3 is 11 residues long. Germline CDR1 SNHLY, CDR2 FYNNEI. V lost 6 bases to trimming and J lost 9 bases, with 9 bases between them. CDR3 in amino acids: CASSGIVEQFF. In DNA, the CDR3 is TGTGCCAGCAGCGGAATCGTTGAGCAGTTCTTC.

The chain links TRBV2 to TRBJ1-1; D remains ambiguous. Germline values: CDR1 SNHLY, CDR2 FYNNEI. The CDR3 is made up of 14 amino acids. V was shortened by 3 bases and J by 2 bases, with 10 bases between the two germline ends. CDR3 protein: CASSDIHQNTEAFF. In nucleotides, the CDR3 is TGTGCCAGCAGTGATATTCACCAAAACACTGAAGCTTTCTTT.

V is TRBV1 and J is TRBJ2-5; TRBD2, the D gene given by the table, was not confirmed from the DNA. TRBV1 is an annotated pseudogene. The length of the CDR3 is 18 residues. The CDR3 loop is CTSSQDGNSRPSQETQYF. The CDR3 DNA is TGCACCAGCAGCCAAGATGGCAACTCGAGGCCATCCCAAGAGACCCAGTACTTC.

J is TRBJ2-1 and V is TRBV25-1; the match to TRBD2 covers 15 bases. Per germline, CDR1 MGHDK and CDR2 SYGVNS. The J segment lost 9 bases and the V segment lost 4 bases, leaving 7 bases of the junction unmatched. The CDR3 runs to 16 residues. The CDR3 loop reads CASSVTGTSGRSEQFF. CDR3 nucleotides: TGTGCCAGCAGTGTGACCGGGACTAGCGGGAGGAGTGAGCAGTTCTTC. Complete variable domain (other parts from reference TRBV25-1 and TRBJ2-1): EADIYQTPRYLVIGTGKKITLECSQTMGHDKMYWYQQDPGMELHLIHYSYGVNSTEKGDLSSESTVSRIRTEHFPLTLESARPSHTSQYLCASSVTGTSGRSEQFFGPGTRLTVL.

The chain employs TRBV21-1 and TRBJ2-4; TRBD2 is the table's D call and was not checked against the DNA. TRBV21-1 is recorded as a pseudogene. The length of the CDR3 is 14 residues. CDR3 in amino acids: CASSSRPAKNIQYF. The CDR3 DNA reads TGTGCCAGCAGCTCGCGGCCAGCCAAAAACATTCAGTACTTC.

In this sample, this clone turned up once. The V call is TRBV10-2, the J call TRBJ1-1; D gene unclear. Per the germline V gene, CDR1 is WSHSY and CDR2 is SAAADI. The CDR3 is 11 amino acids. V was pared by 7 bases and J by 11 bases, with 14 bases between. DNA of the CDR3: TGCGCCAGCACCCAGGACCGCGCGGCTTTCTTT. Translating it yields CASTQDRAAFF.

This chain joins TRBV5-6 and TRBJ2-7; D gene ambiguous. CDR3 size: 11 residues. The ends were cut back, 3 bases at V and 4 bases at J, with 5 bases in the middle. Germline CDR1 is SGHDT and CDR2 is YYEEEE. This CDR3 is CASSSRYEQYF. CDR3 coding DNA: TGTGCCAGCAGCTCCCGATACGAGCAGTACTTC. The whole variable domain, filled in from reference TRBV5-6 and TRBJ2-7, reads DAGVTQSPTHLIKTRGQQVTLRCSPKSGHDTVSWYQQALGQGPQFIFQYYEEEERQRGNFPDRFSGHQFPNYSSELNVNALLLGDSALYLCASSSRYEQYFGPGTRLTVT.

J is TRBJ1-1 and V is TRBV27; 8 bases align to TRBD1. Trimming at V came to 2 bases and at J to 7 bases, leaving 3 bases not matched to a gene. The CDR3 runs to 13 residues. CDR1 is MNHEY and CDR2 is SMNVEV in the germline V gene (reference sequence). CDR3 sequence reads: CASSLQGAGEAFF. CDR3 bases: TGTGCCAGCAGTTTACAGGGGGCTGGTGAAGCTTTCTTT.

The chain carries TRBV28 and TRBJ1-6; D is uncertain. This CDR3 is built from 18 residues. CDR1 is MDHEN, CDR2 SYDVKM, per germline. Trimming removed 8 bases from V and 1 base from J, with 21 bases in between. In nucleotides, the CDR3 is TGTGCCAGCGGTGTGGGGAAGGGTTTGAGATCCTATAATTCACCCCTCCACTTT. It translates to CASGVGKGLRSYNSPLHF.

This chain uses TRBV19 with TRBJ1-5, with D maybe TRBD1 (6 bases). With 5 bases removed from V and 0 bases from J, the gap between germline ends came to 14 bases. The CDR3 loop spans 16 amino acids. The germline gives CDR1 LNHDA, CDR2 SQIVND (reference sequence). In DNA, the CDR3 is TGTGCCAGTAGTTTATCTACAGGGCATAGCAATCAGCCCCAGCATTTT. This codes for CASSLSTGHSNQPQHF. Together with reference TRBV19 and TRBJ1-5, the CDR3 gives the full variable domain: DGGITQSPKYLFRKEGQNVTLSCEQNLNHDAMYWYRQDPGQGLRLIYYSQIVNDFQKGDIAEGYSVSREKKESFPLTVTSAQKNPTAFYLCASSLSTGHSNQPQHFGDGTRLSIL.

The gene calls are TRBV5-4 and TRBJ1-3; 8 nucleotides line up with TRBD1. This CDR3 spans 15 amino acids. V was pared by 2 bases and J by 9 bases, with 10 bases of the junction left unmatched. CDR1 and CDR2 (germline): SGHNT, YYREEE (reference sequence). This CDR3 is CASSLRWQGARTIYF. In DNA, the CDR3 is TGTGCCAGCAGCTTACGGTGGCAGGGGGCCCGCACCATATATTTT.

The V and J genes are TRBV27 and TRBJ1-1; D remains unclear. The ends were cut back, 4 bases at V and 5 bases at J, with 11 bases in the middle. The germline CDR1 and CDR2 sequences are MNHEY and SMNVEV (reference sequence). The length of the CDR3 is 13 residues. CDR3 in amino acids: CASSSPVGTEAFF. CDR3 coding DNA: TGTGCCAGCAGTTCTCCCGTTGGAACTGAAGCTTTCTTT.

This chain joins TRBV19 and TRBJ1-6, with no clear D. The V end lost 11 bases, the J end lost 2 bases, and 13 bases lay between the germline ends. The CDR3 has 14 residues. CDR1 is LNHDA and CDR2 is SQIVND in the germline V gene (reference sequence). CDR3 sequence reads: CACRQEAYNSPLHF. The CDR3 DNA reads as TGTGCCTGCCGACAAGAGGCCTATAATTCACCCCTCCACTTT.

The rearrangement links TRBV28 to TRBJ2-3; TRBD2 aligns across 7 bases. Unmatched junction bases numbered 10, after V lost 6 bases and J lost 4 bases. The germline gives CDR1 MDHEN, CDR2 SYDVKM. This CDR3 spans 15 amino acids. CDR3 sequence reads: CASRGSGGGADTQYF. The CDR3 DNA is TGTGCCAGCAGAGGATCGGGGGGAGGAGCAGATACGCAGTATTTT. The full variable domain, rest sourced from reference TRBV28 and TRBJ2-3, is DVKVTQSSRYLVKRTGEKVFLECVQDMDHENMFWYRQDPGLGLRLIYFSYDVKMKEKGDIPEGYSVSREKKERFSLILESASTNQTSMYLCASRGSGGGADTQYFGPGTRLTVL.

This clone has a single count. The chain has TRBV2 and TRBJ2-7; 7 bases fit TRBD1. V lost 3 bases to trimming and J lost 4 bases; unmatched junction nucleotides: 9. Germline assignment: CDR1 SNHLY and CDR2 FYNNEI. CDR3 length: 15 residues. The CDR3 DNA sequence: TGTGCCAGCAGTGATGACAGGGAAATAAAGTACGAGCAGTACTTC. As protein: CASSDDREIKYEQYF.

V gene TRBV7-9 combines with J gene TRBJ2-1; 8 nucleotides match TRBD2. This CDR3 region has 17 residues. The germline V gene has CDR1 SEHNR and CDR2 FQNEAQ (reference sequence). Trimming cost V 3 bases and J 0 bases; bases outside gene matches: 7. CDR3 protein: CASSFPASGSSYNEQFF. The CDR3 DNA is TGTGCCAGCAGCTTCCCGGCTAGCGGGTCCTCCTACAATGAGCAGTTCTTC.

The rearrangement links TRBV6-1 to TRBJ1-5; 9 bases fit TRBD1. The CDR3 sequence is 15 residues long. Germline V gene lookup returns CDR1 MNHNS and CDR2 SASEGT. J lost 4 bases, V lost 7 bases, and 8 bases had no gene match. CDR3 region: CASTFSGTGNQPQHF. CDR3 nucleotide sequence: TGTGCCAGCACATTCTCTGGGACAGGGAATCAGCCCCAGCATTTT.

The V and J genes are TRBV28 and TRBJ2-7, with D perhaps matching TRBD1 (7 bases). This CDR3 has 14 amino acids. Deletions cut 5 bases from V and 3 bases from J, with 14 bases between. Germline V gene sequence: CDR1 MDHEN, CDR2 SYDVKM. This CDR3 reads CASSQGGIDYEQYF. The CDR3, as DNA: TGTGCCAGCAGTCAGGGGGGAATCGACTACGAGCAGTACTTC.